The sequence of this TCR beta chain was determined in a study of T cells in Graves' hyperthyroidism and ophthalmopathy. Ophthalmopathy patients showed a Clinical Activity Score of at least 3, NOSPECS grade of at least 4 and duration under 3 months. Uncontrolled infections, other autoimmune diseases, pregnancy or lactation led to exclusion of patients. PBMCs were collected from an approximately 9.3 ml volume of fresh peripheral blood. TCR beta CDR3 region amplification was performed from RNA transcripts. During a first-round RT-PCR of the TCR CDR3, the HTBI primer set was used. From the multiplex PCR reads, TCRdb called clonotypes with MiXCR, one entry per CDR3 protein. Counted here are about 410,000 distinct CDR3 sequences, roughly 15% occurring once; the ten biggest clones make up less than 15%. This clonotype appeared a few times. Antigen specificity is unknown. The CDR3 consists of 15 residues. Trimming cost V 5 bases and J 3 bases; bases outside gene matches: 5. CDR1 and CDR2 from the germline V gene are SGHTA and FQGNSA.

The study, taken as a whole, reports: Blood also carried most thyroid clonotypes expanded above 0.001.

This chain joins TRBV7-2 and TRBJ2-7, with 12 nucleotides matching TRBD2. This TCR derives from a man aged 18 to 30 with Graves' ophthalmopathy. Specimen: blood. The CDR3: CASSPRLAGVYEQYF. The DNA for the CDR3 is TGTGCCAGCAGCCCTCGACTAGCGGGAGTCTACGAGCAGTACTTC.